This T cell receptor (beta chain) was recorded in a study of blood T cell repertoires in COVID-19. For the study at large: The United States, Italy and Spain were the sources of the acute and convalescent COVID-19 samples. T cells, B-cell-depleted T cells, or PBMCs supplied cDNA or gDNA.

This clone was picked up one time. In the authors' methods: Estimation of nucleated cell counts relied on the amplification of reference gene primers. Profiled with immunoSEQ multiplex PCR; TCRdb holds only in-frame clones, not every one. D and trimming come from the DNA, and the V and J calls and clone size come from that table. The profile shows fewer than 200,000 clones, 65% to 80% of them singletons. Germline-derived CDR1 and CDR2 are MNHEY and SVGAGI. The CDR3 is 11 amino acids. V was pared by 6 bases and J by 8 bases, with 10 bases between. Sequenced sample: peripheral blood. This chain joins TRBV6-5 and TRBJ1-2; D gene unclear. The receptor's source is a man in his 60s with acute or convalescent COVID-19. The CDR3 region has the DNA TGTGCCAGCAGCGGACCGGGAGGCTACACCTTC. This translates into CASSGPGGYTF.